These 25 T cell receptor beta chains were all obtained from the same sample, sequenced in a study of T cell responses to AZD1222 COVID-19 vaccine. TCRdb keeps only in-frame clones here, not all; method: immunoSEQ multiplex PCR. This sample yields approximately 150,000 clones, of which 92% are seen a single time; 1.2% to 1.5% belongs to the top ten. The material sequenced was peripheral blood, taken on day 0 of AZD1222 vaccination. Receptors originate from an adult in good health.

The CDR3 DNA is TGCGCCAGCAGCCAAGGTGTAAGGACGGACCAGTACTTC. It codes for CASSQGVRTDQYF. V is TRBV4-1 and J is TRBJ2-5; D ambiguous. CDR3 length equals 13 residues. Trimming stripped 1 base from V and 10 bases from J, with 13 bases between. Germline CDR1 reads MGHRA; CDR2 reads YSYEKL.

DNA for the CDR3: TGCGCCAGCCATTACGGGACAGGGGTAAACTATGGCTACACCTTC. It encodes CASHYGTGVNYGYTF. The chain employs TRBV5-1 and TRBJ1-2, with TRBD1 matching over 10 bases. CDR3 size: 15 residues. V was pared by 7 bases and J by 2 bases, with 8 bases of the junction left unmatched. Germline V gene data show CDR1 as SGHRS and CDR2 as YFSETQ.

V gene TRBV3-1 (or the pseudogene TRBV3-2) combines with J gene TRBJ1-1; D perhaps matches TRBD1 (6 bases). CDR3 size: 15 residues. Germline-derived CDR1 and CDR2 are LGHDT and YNNKEL (reference sequence). Trimming pared 5 bases from V and 5 bases from J, leaving 18 bases between. The CDR3 coding sequence is TGTGCCAGCAGCGGTGCCGGGACAATCAGGACTGAAGCTTTCTTT. Its translation: CASSGAGTIRTEAFF.

The rearrangement joins TRBV2 to TRBJ2-3, with 9 nucleotides matching TRBD2. There are 15 residues in the CDR3. Trimming at V came to 3 bases and at J to 3 bases, leaving 4 bases not matched to a gene. Per the germline V gene, CDR1 is SNHLY and CDR2 is FYNNEI. CDR3 coding DNA: TGTGCCAGCAGTGAGCTTCTAGCGGGGACAGATACGCAGTATTTT. Translating it yields CASSELLAGTDTQYF. The complete variable domain, with remaining parts taken from reference TRBV2 and TRBJ2-3, reads EPEVTQTPSHQVTQMGQEVILRCVPISNHLYFYWYRQILGQKVEFLVSFYNNEISEKSEIFDDQFSVERPDGSNFTLKIRSTKLEDSAMYFCASSELLAGTDTQYFGPGTRLTVL.

This sequence joins TRBV28 and TRBJ2-3; 9 bases are shared with TRBD2. CDR1 is MDHEN and CDR2 is SYDVKM in the germline V gene. J was trimmed by 4 bases and V by 6 bases; bases with no gene match: 20. The CDR3 is made up of 19 amino acids. The CDR3 here is CASRTPPGLAQKAPDTQYF. CDR3 in DNA: TGTGCCAGCAGGACCCCACCGGGACTAGCCCAAAAGGCTCCAGATACGCAGTATTTT.

V and J are TRBV7-2 and TRBJ1-1, with a possible D match to TRBD1 (5 bases). The CDR3 spans 16 residues. Trimming took 0 bases from V and 0 from J, leaving 11 bases between them. Germline V lookup: CDR1 SGHTA, CDR2 FQGNSA. The CDR3 bases are TGTGCCAGCAGCTTAGCGGGGGAAGGGGTGAACACTGAAGCTTTCTTT. This gives the protein CASSLAGEGVNTEAFF.

V and J are TRBV5-1 and TRBJ2-1; possible D gene TRBD2, 7 bases. Germline values: CDR1 SGHRS, CDR2 YFSETQ. This CDR3 comprises 16 residues. Trimming cost V 4 bases and J 7 bases, with 21 bases left between them. For the CDR3, the DNA is TGCGCCAGCAGCCTGGGCCGGGGGGCTTTAGGAAATGAGCAGTTCTTC. This encodes CASSLGRGALGNEQFF.

This chain joins TRBV12-3 or TRBV12-4 and TRBJ1-1; D is unresolved. The CDR3 covers 12 residues. Trimming took off 7 bases at V and 6 bases at J, with 12 bases between the two ends. The CDR3 DNA sequence: TGTGCCAGCACCGGCCGAGGGCCTGAAGCTTTCTTT. It encodes CASTGRGPEAFF.

This chain uses TRBV3-1 (or the pseudogene TRBV3-2) with TRBJ2-2; TRBD1 matches 8 bases. CDR3 length: 19 amino acids. V trimming: 1 base; J trimming: 1 base; junction bases outside the gene matches: 11. CDR1 LGHDT and CDR2 YNNKEL come from the germline V gene (reference sequence). CDR3 in DNA: TGTGCCAGCAGCCAAGTCACCTCCGGGACAGGCAAGAACACCGGGGAGCTGTTTTTT. Residues: CASSQVTSGTGKNTGELFF.

This clone has a single count. V is TRBV29-1 and J is TRBJ2-3; 9 positions match TRBD1. Germline V gene sequence: CDR1 SQVTM, CDR2 ANQGSEA. With V trimmed by 6 bases and J by 6 bases, 4 bases remained unmatched. The CDR3 has 12 amino acids. The CDR3 DNA reads TGCAGCGTCGACAGGGGGGCGGATACGCAGTATTTT. It specifies CSVDRGADTQYF.

V and J are TRBV10-3 and TRBJ1-5; TRBD1 might be the D (6 bases). The CDR3 is made up of 16 amino acids. Trimming took off 6 bases at V and 4 bases at J, with 19 bases between the two ends. CDR1 is ENHRY, CDR2 SYGVKD, per germline. The CDR3 loop reads CAISPDSGQTNQPQHF. The DNA of the CDR3 is TGTGCCATCAGCCCTGATAGTGGACAGACTAATCAGCCCCAGCATTTT.

This CDR3 reads CASSQTDSLGELFF. The CDR3 DNA follows: TGTGCCAGCAGCCAGACGGACAGTTTAGGGGAGCTGTTTTTT. The genes are TRBV11-2 and TRBJ2-2; perhaps TRBD1 as D (6 bases). The V gene lost 5 bases and the J gene lost 8 bases, with 15 bases spanning the gap. The CDR3 contains 14 residues. Germline CDR1 is SGHAT and CDR2 is FQNNGV.

As regards this clone: The same CDR3 arises from other DNA sequences in this sample as well. The chain uses TRBV25-1 and TRBJ2-3; D call uncertain. This CDR3 is 14 amino acids long. CDR1 is MGHDK and CDR2 is SYGVNS in the germline V gene. Trimming pared 1 base from V and 3 bases from J, leaving 8 bases between. The CDR3 sequence: CASSEFSLTDTQYF. DNA for the CDR3: TGTGCCAGCAGTGAATTTTCCTTAACAGATACGCAGTATTTT.

The chain is built from TRBV19 and TRBJ2-7, with 11 bases lining up with TRBD2. Unmatched junction bases numbered 4, after V lost 3 bases and J lost 6 bases. The CDR3 loop spans 14 amino acids. The germline CDR1 and CDR2 sequences are LNHDA and SQIVND (reference sequence). The CDR3 region is CASSITSGRTEQYF. CDR3 coding DNA: TGTGCCAGTAGTATTACTAGCGGGAGAACCGAGCAGTACTTC. The entire variable domain, with the rest obtained from reference TRBV19 and TRBJ2-7, is as follows: DGGITQSPKYLFRKEGQNVTLSCEQNLNHDAMYWYRQDPGQGLRLIYYSQIVNDFQKGDIAEGYSVSREKKESFPLTVTSAQKNPTAFYLCASSITSGRTEQYFGPGTRLTVT.

The J gene is TRBJ2-1, the V gene TRBV18; TRBD2 matches at 15 bases. Per germline, CDR1 KGHSH and CDR2 LQKENI. The CDR3 spans 18 residues. J gave up 0 bases and V 3 bases, and 3 bases lay outside the gene matches. The chain's CDR3 is CASSPGLAGGSSYNEQFF. Here the CDR3 DNA reads TGTGCCAGCTCACCGGGACTAGCGGGAGGAAGCTCCTACAATGAGCAGTTCTTC.

The rearrangement uses TRBV2 and TRBJ2-3, with 8 bases identical to TRBD2. Looked up from germline, CDR1 is SNHLY and CDR2 is FYNNEI. This CDR3 spans 17 amino acids. V was pared by 2 bases and J by 3 bases, with 10 bases of the junction left unmatched. The CDR3 nucleotides read TGTGCCAGCAGTGAAATTAGCGGGGATCTGGGAACAGATACGCAGTATTTT. This translates into CASSEISGDLGTDTQYF.

The chain carries TRBV7-8 and TRBJ2-5; the D is unclear. This CDR3 contains 15 residues. The germline gives CDR1 SGHVS, CDR2 FQNEAQ. The V gene lost 1 base and the J gene lost 5 bases, with 14 bases spanning the gap. This chain's CDR3 is CASSLGGVGWETQYF. CDR3 in DNA: TGTGCCAGCAGCTTAGGAGGTGTCGGCTGGGAGACCCAGTACTTC. The entire variable domain, with the rest obtained from reference TRBV7-8 and TRBJ2-5, is as follows: GAGVSQSPRYKVAKRGQDVALRCDPISGHVSLFWYQQALGQGPEFLTYFQNEAQLDKSGLPSDRFFAERPEGSVSTLKIQRTQQEDSAVYLCASSLGGVGWETQYFGPGTRLLVL.

This sequence joins TRBV28 and TRBJ1-4, with TRBD1 matching 7 bases. The CDR3 consists of 17 residues. CDR1 is MDHEN, CDR2 SYDVKM, per germline. V shed 6 bases, J shed 7 bases, and the junction held 17 bases outside the gene matches. The chain's CDR3 is CASRDRLGFQGGEKLFF. CDR3 bases: TGTGCCAGCAGGGACCGGTTAGGATTCCAGGGGGGTGAAAAACTGTTTTTT.

The chain combines TRBV2 with TRBJ2-7; D is undetermined. The CDR3 is 12 amino acids. The V end was cut by 6 bases, the J end by 0 bases, with 6 bases between. The germline CDR1 and CDR2 sequences are SNHLY and FYNNEI. CDR3 amino acids: CASREFSYEQYF. DNA of the CDR3: TGTGCCAGCAGGGAATTCTCCTACGAGCAGTACTTC.

This clone came up once. CDR3: CASSPGLTRNGYTF. The CDR3, as DNA: TGTGCCAGTAGTCCGGGACTGACTCGCAATGGCTACACCTTC. This chain connects TRBV19 to TRBJ1-2; TRBD1 might be the D (5 bases). The CDR3 has 14 amino acids. Germline V gene data show CDR1 as LNHDA and CDR2 as SQIVND (reference sequence). Trimming removed 5 bases at V and 6 bases at J, with 16 bases between.

The V and J genes are TRBV5-1 and TRBJ1-3; D remains unclear. Deletions cut 4 bases from V and 0 bases from J, with 8 bases between. Germline V gives CDR1 SGHRS, CDR2 YFSETQ. The CDR3 totals 14 residues. The CDR3 region is CASSLAFSGNTIYF. The CDR3 DNA follows: TGCGCCAGCAGCCTGGCCTTCTCTGGAAACACCATATATTTT.

V and J are TRBV12-3 or TRBV12-4 and TRBJ2-7; D remains unclear. V shed 1 base and J shed 5 bases, with 6 bases lying between them. The length of the CDR3 is 12 residues. CDR3 nucleotides: TGTGCCAGCAGTTTAGTAGGCGACGAGCAGTACTTC. It specifies CASSLVGDEQYF.

In the case of this clone: The junction does not match germline at one end; this may be a read error. DNA for the CDR3: TGTGCTAGCAGCTCCGGGGCGGGAGGATTTTACAATGAGCAGTTCTTC. Residues: CASSSGAGGFYNEQFF. The rearrangement links TRBV7-7 to TRBJ2-1; 8 positions match TRBD2. The CDR3 is 16 amino acids. Germline CDR1 SSHAT, CDR2 FNYEAQ (reference sequence).

V gene TRBV3-1 (or the pseudogene TRBV3-2) combines with J gene TRBJ2-4, with no clear D. V was shortened by 2 bases and J by 2 bases, with 7 bases between the two germline ends. CDR1 and CDR2 (germline): LGHDT, YNNKEL (reference sequence). The CDR3 covers 14 residues. CDR3 sequence reads: CASSQQTSKNIQYF. The CDR3 bases are TGTGCCAGCAGCCAACAGACCTCCAAAAACATTCAGTACTTC.

This clone was recorded once. The genes are TRBV21-1 and TRBJ2-5; TRBD1 reflects the table's D call only, with no check against the DNA. TRBV21-1 is labeled a pseudogene. CDR3 length: 17 residues. CDR3 sequence: CASSKVQSRDSEETQYF. The CDR3 DNA follows: TGTGCCAGCAGCAAAGTTCAGTCGCGGGACAGCGAAGAGACCCAGTACTTC.